This T cell receptor (beta chain) was obtained from a study of blood T cell repertoires in COVID-19. For the study at large: From T cells, B-cell-depleted T cells, or PBMCs came the material, which was cDNA or gDNA.

Per the study methods: Amplification with reference gene primers provided the estimates of nucleated cell counts. Libraries were prepared by immunoSEQ multiplex PCR; TCRdb keeps only in-frame clonotypes and omits some of them. V and J calls and clone size are as listed in that table; D and trimming were resolved from the DNA. The sample yields 180,000 or so clones, around 85% seen once. This clonotype was sampled from a man in his 60s who had recovered from COVID-19. Material: peripheral blood.

The CDR3 protein is CASSPGTLDLNEQFF. In nucleotides, the CDR3 is TGTGCCAGCAGTCCCGGGACACTTGATCTCAATGAGCAGTTCTTC. This sequence joins TRBV6-5 and TRBJ2-1; possibly TRBD1 for D (6 bases). Looked up from germline, CDR1 is MNHEY and CDR2 is SVGAGI. The CDR3 runs to 15 residues. V shed 5 bases and J shed 6 bases, with 17 bases lying between them.